This T cell receptor beta chain was documented in a study of spatial heterogeneity in lung cancer. Study-wide results and limits: Counts of expanded alpha and beta TCRs within tumors tracked the tumor nonsynonymous mutation count. The authors estimated that approximately 7% of tumor T cells were covered for alpha chains and over 11% for beta chains.

Germline V lookup: CDR1 DFQATT, CDR2 SNEGSKA (reference sequence). This CDR3 has 17 residues. Germline trimming cut 6 bases from V and 0 bases from J; bases unmatched to any gene: 11. This clonotype has at least ten counts. The target antigen is unknown. Time point defined: sample taken at primary tumor resection. Sequencing covered unsorted whole RNA taken from tumor, nontumor lung or frozen PBMC. TCRdb called the 5' RACE reads again in MiXCR, with one record for every CDR3 protein. The repertoire holds some 8,700 distinct CDR3 sequences, with 5% to 6.5% as singletons. The input for sequencing was lung tumor tissue, taken at surgery. V usage is TRBV20-1 and J usage is TRBJ2-1; 10 nucleotides match TRBD2. This TCR was recovered from a male donor with early-stage non-small cell lung cancer. The CDR3: CSAIASGGPSSYNEQFF. The CDR3 DNA reads as TGCAGTGCCATAGCTAGCGGGGGCCCTAGCTCCTACAATGAGCAGTTCTTC.